This TCR beta chain was captured by sequencing in a study of glioma-infiltrating T cells. Using RNA template, CDR3s of TCR alpha and beta were amplified with iRepertoire arm-PCR. TCRdb reprocessed the multiplex PCR reads with MiXCR, giving one entry per CDR3 protein. The sample carries roughly 130,000 distinct CDR3 sequences, around 25% recorded once. Germline-derived CDR1 and CDR2 are SEHNR and FQNEAQ (reference sequence). Between the trimmed V and J ends, which lost 5 bases and 0 bases, there was a span of 14 bases. The CDR3 covers 16 residues. This clonotype was detected only a few times. The clonotype originates from a human donor with low-grade glioma or glioblastoma, undergoing nonglioma brain surgery, or in good health (not recorded which). This chain joins TRBV7-9 and TRBJ2-1, with D perhaps matching TRBD2 (7 bases). The sample comprised glioma tissue, nonneoplastic brain tissue, or PBMCs (not recorded which). The CDR3 DNA sequence: TGTGCCAGCAGCGGGTACAGGGAGGGCTCCTACAATGAGCAGTTCTTC. It codes for CASSGYREGSYNEQFF.